This TCR beta chain came from a study of T cell responses to AZD1222 COVID-19 vaccine. Here immunoSEQ multiplex PCR was the method, and the copy in TCRdb shows in-frame clones only, minus some. In the table there are about 160,000 clones, more than 85% of which are singletons. Findings and limits, study-wide: Among those given AZD1222, only six were seropositive at baseline.

This CDR3 is 13 amino acids long. V lost 6 bases and J lost 2, with 11 bases in between. Germline loops: CDR1 SGHAT, CDR2 FQNNGV. Of note for this clone: What it recognizes is unknown.

This receptor was taken from an adult in good health. The genes are TRBV11-2 and TRBJ2-7, with D perhaps TRBD2 (5 bases). The sequencing here drew on peripheral blood, taken on day 0 of AZD1222 vaccination. The DNA of the CDR3 is TGTGCCAGCAGTCCCCCGACTACCTACGAGCAGTACTTC. Translating gives CASSPPTTYEQYF.